The clone carrying this T cell receptor beta chain was detected a few times. Its specificity is unknown. The trim removed 8 bases at V and 2 bases at J, leaving 12 bases unmatched. The CDR3 runs to 16 residues. Germline values: CDR1 MNHEY, CDR2 SMNVEV (reference sequence). TCRdb analysed the reads with MiXCR anew, one entry per CDR3 protein. The sample lists around 740,000 distinct CDR3 sequences; approximately 34% were seen once. The data stem from a study of T cell repertoires in cytomegalovirus infection. Study-wide results and caveats: Accumulated public TCR beta family frequency recognized individuals carrying CMV together with the relevant HLA.

This TCR was recovered from a human donor in good health (CMV status not recorded). Some clones in this sample may be carry-over from other donors' samples. The sequenced sample consisted of PBMCs. V usage is TRBV27 and J usage is TRBJ1-2; 9 bases line up with TRBD1. CDR3 loop: CASPPGWDRANYGYTF. As DNA, the CDR3 is TGTGCCAGCCCTCCAGGGTGGGACAGGGCAAACTATGGCTACACCTTC.